These 23 T cell receptor beta chains share one sample of origin, sequenced in a study of T cell responses to AZD1222 COVID-19 vaccine. Data came from immunoSEQ multiplex PCR; TCRdb stores just in-frame clones and leaves some out. This table holds tens of thousands of clones, 88% found once. The specimen comprised peripheral blood, sampled on day 0 of AZD1222 vaccination. These receptor sequences come from an adult in good health.

Within the sample, this clone is medium-sized (0.01 to 0.1%). This chain links TRBV7-2 with TRBJ2-7; 9 bases are a match to TRBD1. V was pared by 7 bases and J by 6 bases, with 13 bases of the junction left unmatched. Germline V gene lookup returns CDR1 SGHTA and CDR2 FQGNSA. This CDR3 region has 15 residues. DNA of the CDR3: TGTGCCAGCAAATCTCCGGGACAGGGCATTTTCGAGCAGTACTTC. Translating it yields CASKSPGQGIFEQYF.

The gene calls are TRBV11-2 and TRBJ2-1; D may match TRBD1 or TRBD2 (5 bases each). The CDR3 has 16 residues. V lost 0 bases and J 6 bases, leaving 15 bases between the germline ends. Per the germline V gene, CDR1 is SGHAT and CDR2 is FQNNGV. Written as DNA, the CDR3 is TGTGCCAGCAGCTTAGATCGGGGCGGTTGGGGCAATGAGCAGTTCTTC. Its translation: CASSLDRGGWGNEQFF.

The rearrangement joins TRBV19 to TRBJ1-2; 10 bases are shared with TRBD1. The germline gives CDR1 LNHDA, CDR2 SQIVND (reference sequence). After removal of 1 base from V and 6 bases from J, the junction contained 5 bases not matched to a gene. The CDR3 is 15 residues long. CDR3 in DNA: TGTGCCAGTAGTATAGGTTCCGGGACAGGGGATGGCTACACCTTC. Protein product: CASSIGSGTGDGYTF.

CDR3 sequence (DNA): TGTGCCAGCAGTTTAGTGGGGGCCCTTGAAGCTTTCTTT. As protein: CASSLVGALEAFF. The genes are TRBV12-3 or TRBV12-4 and TRBJ1-1; the D gene is possibly TRBD1 (6 bases). V was cut by 1 base and J by 7 bases, with 10 bases left in between. The CDR3 totals 13 residues.

The rearrangement links TRBV5-1 to TRBJ2-1; D is perhaps TRBD2 (5 bases). V was shortened by 1 base and J by 4 bases, with 9 bases between the two germline ends. CDR1 is SGHRS and CDR2 is YFSETQ in the germline V gene. The CDR3 runs to 14 residues. The CDR3 DNA reads as TGCGCCAGCAGCTTGAATCGGGGATACAATGAGCAGTTCTTC. Residues: CASSLNRGYNEQFF.

The chain employs TRBV6-5 and TRBJ2-7; D possibly corresponds to TRBD2 (5 bases). Looked up from germline, CDR1 is MNHEY and CDR2 is SVGAGI. The germline V and J ends were trimmed by 4 bases and 5 bases, with 15 bases remaining between them. The CDR3 totals 14 residues. The CDR3 nucleotides read TGTGCCAGCAGTTTCTCTTGGGAGATCCACGAGCAGTACTTC. Its protein product is CASSFSWEIHEQYF.

The gene calls are TRBV6-4 and TRBJ2-2, with D unclear. The CDR3 spans 13 residues. Germline CDR1 and CDR2: MRHNA and SNTAGT. V was clipped by 3 bases and J by 5 bases, with 7 bases between them. In DNA, the CDR3 is TGTGCCAGCAGTGAAGAGGTAACCGGGGAGCTGTTTTTT. Protein: CASSEEVTGELFF.

The chain is built from TRBV19 and TRBJ1-2; a possible D gene is TRBD1 (5 bases). The V end was cut by 7 bases, the J end by 0 bases, with 15 bases between. The V gene's germline CDR1 is LNHDA and CDR2 SQIVND (reference sequence). The CDR3 contains 15 residues. CDR3 DNA: TGTGCCAGTACCTTGACAGCAGAAGCTAACTATGGCTACACCTTC. Amino acids: CASTLTAEANYGYTF.

This chain links TRBV28 with TRBJ2-7; 9 nucleotides agree with TRBD1. This CDR3 contains 15 residues. V gave up 5 bases and J gave up 2 bases; unmatched junction bases: 7. Germline-derived CDR1 and CDR2 are MDHEN and SYDVKM. CDR3 DNA sequence: TGTGCCAGCAGTCACTCCGGGACAGGGACCTACGAGCAGTACTTC. Its protein is CASSHSGTGTYEQYF.

Concerning this clone: At one end, the junction sequence differs from germline, possibly due to a read error. The chain joins TRBV12-3 or TRBV12-4 to TRBJ2-1; TRBD2 matches at 9 bases. This CDR3 comprises 13 residues. As DNA, the CDR3 is TGTGCCAGCAATTTAGCGGGAGTGGGTGAGCAGTTCTTC. It translates to CASNLAGVGEQFF.

The CDR3 is CASSDSVGDPNEQFF. In DNA form, the CDR3 reads TGTGCCAGCAGTGACTCAGTAGGTGACCCCAATGAGCAGTTCTTC. The chain joins TRBV6-4 to TRBJ2-1, with D hard to call. There are 15 residues in the CDR3. CDR1 and CDR2 (germline): MRHNA, SNTAGT. Deletions cut 0 bases from V and 6 bases from J, with 12 bases between.

V is TRBV6-5 and J is TRBJ1-6; possible D gene TRBD1, 5 bases. The CDR3 has 14 residues. V lost 6 bases, J lost 4 bases, and 10 bases lay in between. Germline assignment: CDR1 MNHEY and CDR2 SVGAGI. CDR3 region: CASSDRQYNSPLHF. DNA of the CDR3: TGTGCCAGCAGCGATAGACAGTATAATTCACCCCTCCACTTT.

V gene TRBV18 combines with J gene TRBJ2-5; D is ambiguous. The CDR3 has 11 residues. CDR1 and CDR2 from the germline V gene are KGHSH and LQKENI. V was cut by 4 bases and J by 5 bases, with 5 bases left in between. The CDR3 spells CASSRSETQYF. The CDR3 nucleotides are TGTGCCAGCTCACGTTCGGAGACCCAGTACTTC.

To note about this clone: The DNA is omitted, as the CDR3 cannot be located on it reliably, and the CDR3 follows TCRdb's listing. CDR3 in amino acids: CASSSSTEPIYGYTF. The chain employs TRBV6-5 and TRBJ1-2; TRBD1 is taken as the D call from the table, unchecked against the DNA. In germline, CDR1 is MNHEY, CDR2 SVGAGI. The CDR3 adds up to 15 amino acids, both ends counted.

This chain links TRBV27 with TRBJ2-4; 15 bases fit TRBD2. The germline V gene encodes CDR1 MNHEY and CDR2 SMNVEV (reference sequence). The CDR3 consists of 16 residues. With 8 bases clipped from V and 5 bases from J, the junction kept 7 bases outside the gene matches. The CDR3 nucleotides read TGTGCCAGCGGAGGACTAGCGGGAGGGAAGGAAAACATTCAGTACTTC. This codes for CASGGLAGGKENIQYF.

The chain joins TRBV27 to TRBJ1-2; 11 nucleotides match TRBD1. This CDR3 contains 16 residues. After removal of 4 bases from V and 1 base from J, the junction contained 5 bases not matched to a gene. Germline V gene lookup returns CDR1 MNHEY and CDR2 SMNVEV (reference sequence). CDR3 bases: TGTGCCAGCAGTTCCTGGGACAGGGGGGATAACTATGGCTACACCTTC. This codes for CASSSWDRGDNYGYTF.

V usage is TRBV11-3 and J usage is TRBJ2-2; 7 bases map to TRBD2. The CDR3 sequence is 17 residues long. With V trimmed by 0 bases and J by 3 bases, 7 bases remained unmatched. Germline V gives CDR1 SGHNT, CDR2 YENEEA. The CDR3 DNA reads TGTGCCAGCAGCTTAGAGGGAGGGAGATCAGACACCGGGGAGCTGTTTTTT. Protein: CASSLEGGRSDTGELFF. Looking up the rest from reference TRBV11-3 and TRBJ2-2 gives the full variable domain: EAGVVQSPRYKIIEKKQPVAFWCNPISGHNTLYWYLQNLGQGPELLIRYENEEAVDDSQLPKDRFSAERLKGVDSTLKIQPAELGDSAVYLCASSLEGGRSDTGELFFGEGSRLTVL.

The rearrangement uses TRBV3-1 (or the pseudogene TRBV3-2) and TRBJ2-1, with D perhaps TRBD1 or TRBD2 (5 bases each). Trimming took 0 bases from V and 5 from J, leaving 11 bases between them. CDR3 length: 15 residues. The germline V gene has CDR1 LGHDT and CDR2 YNNKEL (reference sequence). The CDR3 protein is CASSQEGTLDNEQFF. CDR3 coding DNA: TGTGCCAGCAGCCAAGAAGGGACCTTGGACAATGAGCAGTTCTTC.

The chain combines TRBV7-2 with TRBJ2-2; D is undetermined. This CDR3 has 14 amino acids. The germline V and J ends were trimmed by 1 base and 6 bases, with 9 bases remaining between them. The germline V gene encodes CDR1 SGHTA and CDR2 FQGNSA. CDR3 residues: CASSLDRRSGELFF. In DNA, the CDR3 is TGTGCCAGCAGCTTAGATCGGCGCTCCGGGGAGCTGTTTTTT.

V usage is TRBV28 and J usage is TRBJ1-5; D remains unclear. There are 16 residues in the CDR3. Per germline, CDR1 MDHEN and CDR2 SYDVKM. Trimming shortened V by 3 bases and J by 1 base, and 13 bases separated the two germline ends. The CDR3 loop reads CASSFREGNSNQPQHF. The CDR3 region has the DNA TGTGCCAGCAGTTTTAGGGAAGGCAACAGCAATCAGCCCCAGCATTTT.

V and J are TRBV5-5 and TRBJ2-1, with 10 bases matching TRBD2. Looked up from germline, CDR1 is SGHKS and CDR2 is YYEKEE (reference sequence). The CDR3 extends over 17 amino acids. The junction had 4 bases not matched to a gene; V was cut back by 1 base and J by 0 bases. CDR3 coding DNA: TGTGCCAGCAGCTTGCGACTAGCGGGTTTCTCCTACAATGAGCAGTTCTTC. This translates into CASSLRLAGFSYNEQFF.

This clone was found once. V is TRBV27 and J is TRBJ2-1, with 13 bases fitting TRBD2. CDR1 is MNHEY, CDR2 SMNVEV, per germline (reference sequence). CDR3 length: 19 amino acids. J lost 4 bases, V lost 5 bases, and 14 bases had no gene match. The CDR3 loop reads CASSPLSGLAGDKYNEQFF. For the CDR3, the DNA is TGTGCCAGCAGTCCCCTCAGCGGACTAGCGGGAGATAAATACAATGAGCAGTTCTTC.

The chain employs TRBV11-2 and TRBJ1-6; tentative D call: TRBD1 (6 bases). The length of the CDR3 is 17 residues. Looked up from germline, CDR1 is SGHAT and CDR2 is FQNNGV. Trimming took off 2 bases at V and 0 bases at J, with 11 bases between the two ends. The CDR3 sequence is CASSLRTVSSYNSPLHF. In DNA, the CDR3 is TGTGCCAGCAGCTTAAGGACAGTCAGCTCCTATAATTCACCCCTCCACTTT.